This T cell receptor (beta chain) originates from a study of blood T cell repertoires in COVID-19 (dated by TCRdb to about 2020). Looking at the study overall: Samples from collaborators originated in the United States, Italy and Spain and spanned both the acute and convalescent phases of COVID-19. The prospective study material was composed of cDNA or gDNA derived from T cells, B-cell-depleted T cells, or PBMCs. Deeply sampled blood TCRbeta repertoires from subjects exposed to, actively infected with, or recovered from COVID-19 were included in the dataset. A freely available public database, intended as a resource for researchers studying the immune response to SARS-CoV-2, is where the repertoires were released. Samples were obtained from the ongoing ImmuneRACE study (first 160 participants) and from about 1,300 subjects provided by 6 global collaborators. Sample metadata almost always included a de-identified subject ID, COVID-19 status, age in years and sex. Where HLA class I and class II types were available, the types were taken from metadata supplied by the sample provider, not from assay-based typing.

For this clone: Its antigen specificity is not known. The input lacks base qualities; no much larger clone sits a single base away.

The collaborating institutions used their own protocols to collect whole blood in K2EDTA tubes. For TCRbeta analysis, collaborators shipped samples as frozen whole blood, isolated PBMCs, or DNA extracted from either of those sample types. The CDR3 spans 15 residues, from the cysteine through the phenylalanine. The entry retains the CDR3 DNA only, 45 bases that are in frame from base 1. Via the germline V gene, CDR1 is SGHRS and CDR2 YFSETQ. The junction shows trimming of 0 bases on V and 4 bases on J, and the gene matches do not reach 4 bases of it. Overall study outcomes, separate from this receptor: How much clinical and demographic metadata was included differed by source and by participant, and the metadata was provided uncurated.

The immunoSEQ Assay, a bias-controlled multiplex PCR, was used to amplify TCRbeta CDR3 regions from genomic DNA. Processing in the source paper ran as follows. Nucleated cell counts per sample were estimated from amplification of reference gene primers within the assay. To quantify the absolute abundance of each unique TCRbeta CDR3 rearrangement, sequence reads were collapsed and filtered. Productive Simpson clonality was computed per sample as the square root of Simpson's diversity index over productive rearrangements. TCRdb took over this immuneACCESS table, retaining in-frame rearrangements with V and J assigned. Such tables are incomplete; in checked studies, under half of the missing clones stem from an unresolved V gene, and the remainder is unexplained. The V and J calls and the clone size are those of that table, but D and trimming were determined from the DNA. Recorded for this sample are 150,000 to 200,000 clones; 82% of them occurred a single time. The ten largest clones capture roughly 9.1% of the sample.

The source material was peripheral blood. The rearrangement combines TRBV5-1 with TRBJ2-5; TRBD1 matches 9 bases in the middle. The TCR comes from a woman in her 70s with acute or convalescent COVID-19. The CDR3 region reads CASSLDRGRGETQYF. The DNA is as follows: TGCGCCAGCAGCTTGGACAGGGGGCGCGGAGAGACCCAGTACTTC.